This T cell receptor (beta chain) was captured by sequencing in a study of T cell responses to AZD1222 COVID-19 vaccine (dated by TCRdb to the early 2020s). A note on the overall study: A total of approximately 240 trial participants underwent TCR sequencing, of whom 200 to 220 had received two doses of AZD1222 and around 25 had received two doses of the MenACWY control vaccine. Trial participants were enrolled into age subgroups of 18-55, 56-69 and 70-plus years, which contained 148, 28 and 57 TCR-sequenced participants, respectively. Overall study results and their limits: The 56-69-year group was small, and its depth increase did not reach significance, likely because of low power. After two AZD1222 doses, spike-specific TCR breadth and depth were significantly higher than at day 0 and than in MenACWY recipients. Because no day 14 peak-response samples were available, the repertoires could be characterized only after the peak T cell response. Reportedly, close to half of the unique spike-specific TCRs recognized epitopes lying outside the regions that are mutated in the B.1.351 and B.1.1.7 variants. The vaccine-associated CD4 TCRs covered the entire spike protein, and the dominant responses fell in regions 160-218 and 743-854. Most participants were white British and females outnumbered males, and the authors suggested that clonal diversity may have been underestimated. Conclusions about previously exposed vaccinees were limited because only a handful of AZD1222 recipients were SARS-CoV-2 seropositive at baseline.

CDR1 MDHEN and CDR2 SYDVKM are derived from the germline V gene. Trimming leaves V shorter by 4 bases and J shorter by 3 bases, with the junction holding 7 bases beyond the gene matches. From the cysteine up to the phenylalanine, the CDR3 has a length of 15 residues. Of all the DNA, just the CDR3 is kept, 45 bases in frame from base 1. Of note for this clone: No antigen is known for it. No qualities accompany the bases; no much larger clone lies one base away.

The CDR3 regions of human TCRbeta chains were analyzed by immunosequencing. The original pipeline was this. TCRs in the repertoires were compared against a reference library of SARS-CoV-2-specific TCRs that had been generated with the MIRA antigen-specificity platform. Breadth was defined as the fraction of unique TCRs that were SARS-CoV-2-associated, and depth was defined as the fraction of total T cells that were SARS-CoV-2-associated. Each spike-specific TCR was assigned to its reactive spike region and to a CD4 or CD8 class using the MIRA data. Log10-transformed breadth and depth values were compared by one-way ANOVA with Sidak's multiple comparisons tests. TCRdb took over this immuneACCESS table, retaining in-frame rearrangements with V and J assigned. Such tables are incomplete; in checked studies, under half of the missing clones stem from an unresolved V gene, and the remainder is unexplained. That table furnishes V, J and clone size, whereas the DNA furnished D and trimming. The sample table shows 150,000 to 200,000 clones, and more than 85% are seen once. 3% to 3.5% of the sample lies in the top ten.

Read against the paper, the sample's time point label means: about 28 days (+/-7) after the second vaccine dose. AZD1222 recipients with second doses at about 4 weeks or about 12 weeks were pooled, because spike-specific TCR depth and breadth did not differ between schedules. The vaccinee samples were drawn from two UK trials, COV001 and COV002, one of which was a single-blind randomized controlled phase 2/3 trial testing AZD1222 (ChAdOx1 nCoV-19) in healthy adults. For TCRbeta chain sequencing, PBMC samples were collected from trial participants at day 0 and at day 28 after the second dose. Here the chain combines TRBV28 and TRBJ2-7; 9 bases in the junction line up with TRBD1. This TCR came from an adult who received the AZD1222 COVID-19 vaccine. Sequenced material: peripheral blood, taken 28 days after the second AZD1222 dose. The CDR3: CASSYLRTGVYEQYF. The sequenced DNA: TGTGCCAGCAGTTACCTTCGGACAGGGGTCTACGAGCAGTACTTC. With the portions outside the CDR3 filled from the reference TRBV28 and TRBJ2-7 genes, the complete variable region becomes DVKVTQSSRYLVKRTGEKVFLECVQDMDHENMFWYRQDPGLGLRLIYFSYDVKMKEKGDIPEGYSVSREKKERFSLILESASTNQTSMYLCASSYLRTGVYEQYFGPGTRLTVT.